Included here is one T cell receptor (beta chain) sequence, with context. Its antigen is not identified. Checkpoint therapy with ipilimumab 1 mg/kg began 14 to 28 days after transplant. Through week 26, nivolumab 3 mg/kg IV was given weeks 1, 4, 7, 10, then biweekly. The CDR3 covers 20 residues. The data belong to a study of ipilimumab plus nivolumab after autologous stem cell transplantation. The wider study: Patients received a median of about five ipilimumab and 8 nivolumab doses.

Study outcomes and limitations: Authors suggest TCR repertoire, Treg phenotype and gut microbiota support further study.

Produced via immunoSEQ multiplex PCR; TCRdb's table is partial and in-frame only. The sample records tens of thousands of clones, around 83% being singletons. The sequences come from PBMCs, collected in a trial of ipilimumab plus nivolumab as post-transplant consolidation. The clonotype was recovered from a male donor with diffuse large B-cell lymphoma. The gene calls are TRBV21-1 and TRBJ2-7. TRBV21-1 is a listed pseudogene. Here the CDR3 reads CASSVRRRDKGTHVDSEQYF. CDR3 sequence (DNA): TGTGCCAGCAGCGTCCGGAGGAGGGACAAGGGTACGCACGTAGACTCCGAGCAGTACTTC.